The following is a TCR beta chain sequence with its context. This receptor's antigen is unknown. No per-base quality is available; no much larger clone lies one base away. These data originate in a study of blood T cell repertoires in COVID-19 (dated by TCRdb to 2020 to 2021). Concerning the study at large: Samples covering the acute and convalescent phases of COVID-19 were provided by collaborators in the United States, Italy and Spain. The dataset comprised deeply sampled blood TCRbeta repertoires from subjects exposed to, actively infected with, or recovered from COVID-19. The material from the prospective study consisted of cDNA or gDNA derived from T cells, B-cell-depleted T cells, or PBMCs. Where available, HLA class I and class II types were obtained from metadata supplied by the sample provider rather than from assay-based typing. The repertoires were made available in a free public database intended to serve as a resource for research on the immune response to SARS-CoV-2. Sample metadata almost always included a de-identified subject ID, COVID-19 status, age in years and sex. The samples were drawn from two sources: the first 160 participants of the ongoing ImmuneRACE study, and 1,254 subjects contributed by 6 global collaborators.

TCRbeta CDR3 regions were amplified from genomic DNA by means of the immunoSEQ Assay, a bias-controlled multiplex PCR. From the authors' description of their analysis: The number of nucleated cells in each sample was estimated by amplification of reference gene primers within the assay. To quantify the absolute abundance of each unique TCRbeta CDR3 rearrangement, sequence reads were collapsed and filtered. For each sample, productive Simpson clonality was calculated by taking the square root of Simpson's diversity index across productive rearrangements. TCRdb mirrors the immuneACCESS table, restricted to in-frame sequences. Some clones are absent from its copies; in checked studies, under half trace to an unresolved V gene, and the reason for the others is unknown. V, J and clone size derive from that table, while D and trimming were established from the DNA sequence. In this sample the table shows 250,000 or so clones, approximately 89% of which occur a single time. Of the sample, about 10% is held by the ten largest clones.

Whole blood was collected in K2EDTA tubes by collaborating institutions according to the institutions' own protocols. For TCRbeta analysis, collaborator samples were shipped as frozen whole blood, as isolated PBMCs, or as DNA extracted from either sample type. Cut back by 1 base and 8 bases, the V and J ends lie 11 bases apart. In the germline V gene, CDR1 corresponds to SGHAT and CDR2 to FQNNGV. The CDR3 holds 13 amino acids from the cysteine to the phenylalanine. Of all the DNA, just the CDR3 is kept, 39 bases in frame from base 1. What the work shows at the level of the full study, not this receptor alone: The amount of clinical and demographic metadata varied by source and participant and was provided uncurated.

The chain was built from TRBV11-2 and TRBJ1-1; no confident D gene assignment can be made. The specimen sequenced was peripheral blood. The sequence derives from a man aged 35-49 years with active or convalescent COVID-19. The encoded CDR3 is CASSLVREAEAFF. Here is the DNA: TGTGCCAGCAGCTTAGTACGGGAAGCCGAAGCTTTCTTT.